One sample yielded the 3 T cell receptor beta chains listed below, sequenced in a study of neurological immune-mediated disorders. TCRdb re-derived calls from the 5' RACE reads in MiXCR, one entry per CDR3 protein. This sample carries approximately 82,000 distinct CDR3 sequences, approximately 13% of them seen once, and the ten largest clones take just under 5%. Time point described: longitudinal time-point 2. Sequencing was done on a sample of PBMCs. The origin of the receptors is a female donor with HTLV-1-associated myelopathy (HAM/TSP).

A word on this clonotype: The junction does not match germline at one end; this may be a read error. The chain recombines TRBV12-3 or TRBV12-4 with TRBJ2-7; weak D call: TRBD1 (5 bases). The CDR3 is 18 residues long. This CDR3 reads CASSLVMMLGQATYEQYF. The DNA for the CDR3 is TGTGCCAGCAGCTTAGTCATGATGTTGGGGCAGGCCACCTACGAGCAGTACTTC.

This clonotype was found a few times. This chain connects TRBV20-1 to TRBJ1-1, with D unclear. The CDR3 is made up of 14 amino acids. CDR1 is DFQATT, CDR2 SNEGSKA, per germline (reference sequence). V was trimmed by 3 bases and J by 5 bases, leaving 16 bases between them. This CDR3 reads CSASRASVGTEAFF. The CDR3 region has the DNA TGCAGTGCTAGTCGGGCCTCGGTAGGGACTGAAGCTTTCTTT.

This clonotype was observed many times. The rearrangement uses TRBV6-5 and TRBJ2-7; D unresolved. The CDR3 consists of 15 residues. Germline CDR1 MNHEY, CDR2 SVGAGI. Between the trimmed V and J ends, which lost 2 bases and 4 bases, there was a span of 15 bases. The CDR3 protein is CASSYGSSLGYEQYF. CDR3 DNA: TGTGCCAGCAGTTACGGATCGAGCCTTGGGTACGAGCAGTACTTC.